The following is a T cell receptor beta chain sequence with its context. The data derive from a study of shared clonotypes between healthy human individuals. The protocol was immunoSEQ multiplex PCR, while the TCRdb copy is restricted to in-frame clones and leaves out a portion. The sample includes more than 550,000 clones, roughly two thirds of them seen just once. The CDR3 runs 15 residues. Germline CDR1 SNHLY, CDR2 FYNNEI. V lost 9 bases and J lost 2; bases outside the gene matches: 8. This sequence was found in a woman aged 25 to 39 in good health. The chain carries TRBV2 and TRBJ2-2, with 8 bases fitting TRBD1. Sequencing was performed on memory CD4+ T cells sorted from blood. Documented subset: CD45RA-negative fraction. CDR3 sequence: CASTNRGSNTGELFF. CDR3 bases: TGTGCCAGTACTAACAGGGGGAGTAACACCGGGGAGCTGTTTTTT.